The 9 T cell receptor beta chains below all came from one sample that was sequenced in a study of T-cell reconstitution after alpha-beta-depleted transplantation in children. During its preparation, the TCRbeta library received unique molecular identifiers. One entry per CDR3 protein, called by TCRdb with MiXCR from the PCR reads. The repertoire consists of roughly 89,000 distinct CDR3 sequences, with over 9% occurring once and the leading ten covering approximately 14%. Material: PBMCs from the stem cell graft donor, obtained from the stem cell graft. These receptors were taken from a human donor who donated a stem cell graft to a child with inherited bone marrow failure.

This clonotype was seen at least ten times. The V call is TRBV15, the J call TRBJ2-2; D uncertain. Germline V lookup: CDR1 LNHNV, CDR2 YYDKDF (reference sequence). This CDR3 is built from 12 residues. Trimming took off 4 bases at V and 7 bases at J, with 7 bases between the two ends. CDR3 protein: CATSISFGELFF. The CDR3 bases are TGTGCCACCAGCATCTCCTTCGGGGAGCTGTTTTTT.

This clonotype was seen many times. This chain joins TRBV9 and TRBJ2-5, with D tentatively TRBD2 (6 bases). The CDR3 runs 15 residues. From germline, CDR1 is SGDLS and CDR2 YYNGEE. Trimming removed 3 bases from V and 1 base from J, with 13 bases in between. The CDR3 region has the DNA TGTGCCAGCAGCGCTGGTGGGACTCTCCAAGAGACCCAGTACTTC. It translates to CASSAGGTLQETQYF. The whole variable domain, remainder taken from reference TRBV9 and TRBJ2-5, is DSGVTQTPKHLITATGQRVTLRCSPRSGDLSVYWYQQSLDQGLQFLIQYYNGEERAKGNILERFSAQQFPDLHSELNLSSLELGDSALYFCASSAGGTLQETQYFGPGTRLLVL.

This clonotype was seen at least ten times. V usage is TRBV20-1 and J usage is TRBJ2-5; 8 bases match TRBD2. The junction had 9 bases not matched to a gene; V was cut back by 1 base and J by 5 bases. Germline V lookup: CDR1 DFQATT, CDR2 SNEGSKA (reference sequence). There are 15 residues in the CDR3. In DNA form, the CDR3 reads TGCAGTGCTAGAGCCCCCGGGGGGGCGTGGGAGACCCAGTACTTC. Its protein product is CSARAPGGAWETQYF.

CDR3 nucleotide sequence: TGTGCCAGCAGTTCTCTTGACAGGGCGACCTACGAGCAGTACTTC. Translated, it gives CASSSLDRATYEQYF. The V call is TRBV2, the J call TRBJ2-7; the match to TRBD1 covers 7 bases. V gave up 5 bases and J gave up 2 bases; unmatched junction bases: 9. CDR1 and CDR2 (germline): SNHLY, FYNNEI. CDR3 size: 15 residues.

This clonotype was recorded many times. V and J are TRBV7-2 and TRBJ2-3; TRBD1 or TRBD2 may be the D gene (5 bases each). This CDR3 region has 15 residues. Trimming left V 5 bases short and J 0 bases short, with 12 bases between. Germline assignment: CDR1 SGHTA and CDR2 FQGNSA. The CDR3 nucleotides read TGTGCCAGCAGCCCAGGGACGGCGAGCACAGATACGCAGTATTTT. Translated, it gives CASSPGTASTDTQYF.

This clonotype was seen ten or more times. The V call is TRBV12-3 or TRBV12-4, the J call TRBJ1-2, with no clear D. This CDR3 spans 12 amino acids. Trimming took off 3 bases at V and 4 bases at J, with 6 bases between the two ends. For the CDR3, the DNA is TGTGCCAGCAGTTTCCACACCTATGGCTACACCTTC. It yields the protein CASSFHTYGYTF.

In this sample, this clonotype turned up many times. V and J are TRBV29-1 and TRBJ2-5; D not certain. Germline CDR1 and CDR2: SQVTM and ANQGSEA. Deletions cut 4 bases from V and 5 bases from J, with 8 bases between. This CDR3 is 11 amino acids long. In DNA, the CDR3 is TGCAGCGTTGGACCTCAGGAGACCCAGTACTTC. This codes for CSVGPQETQYF. The full variable domain, in which reference TRBV29-1 and TRBJ2-5 provide the parts outside the CDR3, is SAVISQKPSRDICQRGTSLTIQCQVDSQVTMMFWYRQQPGQSLTLIATANQGSEATYESGFVIDKFPISRPNLTFSTLTVSNMSPEDSSIYLCSVGPQETQYFGPGTRLLVL.

This clonotype was recorded many times. The chain uses TRBV9 and TRBJ2-5, with D unresolved. This CDR3 is 14 amino acids long. V lost 3 bases and J lost 5, with 14 bases in between. The germline CDR1 and CDR2 sequences are SGDLS and YYNGEE. In DNA, the CDR3 is TGTGCCAGCAGCGCGTCGACTCAAGGGGAGACCCAGTACTTC. As protein: CASSASTQGETQYF.

This clonotype was seen ten or more times. The chain couples TRBV29-1 to TRBJ1-4; D not certain. V lost 3 bases, J lost 1 base, and 6 bases lay in between. The CDR3 totals 13 residues. Germline V gene lookup returns CDR1 SQVTM and CDR2 ANQGSEA. The CDR3 DNA is TGCAGCGTTGACGAGGGAACTAATGAAAAACTGTTTTTT. It specifies CSVDEGTNEKLFF.